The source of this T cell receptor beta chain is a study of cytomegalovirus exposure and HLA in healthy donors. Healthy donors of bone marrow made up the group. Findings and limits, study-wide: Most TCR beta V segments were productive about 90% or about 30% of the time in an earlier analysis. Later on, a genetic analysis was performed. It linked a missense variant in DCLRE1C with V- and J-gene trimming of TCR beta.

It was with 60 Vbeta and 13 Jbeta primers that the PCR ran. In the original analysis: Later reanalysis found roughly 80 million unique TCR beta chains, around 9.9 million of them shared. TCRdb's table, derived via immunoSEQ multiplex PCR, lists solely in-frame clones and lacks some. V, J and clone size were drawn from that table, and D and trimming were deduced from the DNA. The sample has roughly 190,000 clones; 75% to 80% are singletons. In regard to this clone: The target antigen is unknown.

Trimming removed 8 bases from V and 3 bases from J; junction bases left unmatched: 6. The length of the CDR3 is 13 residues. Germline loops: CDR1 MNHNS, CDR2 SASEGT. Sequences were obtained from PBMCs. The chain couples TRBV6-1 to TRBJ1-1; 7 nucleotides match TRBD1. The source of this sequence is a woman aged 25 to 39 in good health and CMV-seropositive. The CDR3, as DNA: TGTGCCAGCCAGGGGGGTAGGGACACTGAAGCTTTCTTT. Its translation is CASQGGRDTEAFF.